This TCR beta chain was retrieved from a study of blood T cell repertoires in COVID-19. In the study overall: Sources were T cells, B-cell-depleted T cells, or PBMCs; the material itself was cDNA or gDNA.

CDR3 length equals 14 residues. In germline, CDR1 is SGHVS, CDR2 FNYEAQ. V lost 0 bases to trimming and J lost 7 bases, with 9 bases between them. Source study methods: Scientists estimated how many nucleated cells there were by amplifying reference gene primers. Sequenced by immunoSEQ multiplex PCR; TCRdb stores in-frame clones only, minus some. The D gene and trimming were derived from the DNA, and the V and J assignments and clone size from that table. Here the sample spans 120,000 or so clones, almost 90% being singletons. The source of this sequence is a woman aged 55-70 years with COVID-19, enrolled during active disease. The chain employs TRBV7-6 and TRBJ2-2; D is possibly TRBD1 (5 bases). The sample comprised peripheral blood. The CDR3 protein is CASSLAQGGGELFF. The CDR3 coding sequence is TGTGCCAGCAGCTTAGCTCAGGGTGGCGGGGAGCTGTTTTTT.